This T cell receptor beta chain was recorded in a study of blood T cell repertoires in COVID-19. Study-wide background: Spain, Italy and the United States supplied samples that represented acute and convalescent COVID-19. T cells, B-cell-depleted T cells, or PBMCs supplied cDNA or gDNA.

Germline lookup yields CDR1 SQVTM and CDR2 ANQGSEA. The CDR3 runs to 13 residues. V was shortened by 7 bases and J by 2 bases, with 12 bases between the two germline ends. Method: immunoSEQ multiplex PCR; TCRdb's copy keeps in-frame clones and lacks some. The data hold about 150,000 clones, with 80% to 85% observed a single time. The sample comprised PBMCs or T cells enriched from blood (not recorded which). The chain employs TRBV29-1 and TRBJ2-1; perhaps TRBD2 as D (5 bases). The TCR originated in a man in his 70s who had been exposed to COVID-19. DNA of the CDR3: TGCAGCGCCCTAGGAGGCCCCTACAATGAGCAGTTCTTC. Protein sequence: CSALGGPYNEQFF.